The 15 T cell receptor beta chains below were found in one sample sequenced in a study of yellow fever vaccine responses in identical twins. TCRdb itself ran the RT-PCR reads through MiXCR, one entry per CDR3 protein. The top ten clones hold less than 2% of a sample with roughly 3,600 distinct CDR3 sequences, more than 75% of them seen once. Sequences were derived from T cells from blood (PBMCs), unsorted or a sorted subset (not recorded which), sampled before or after yellow fever vaccination (not recorded which). The origin of the receptors is a young woman who received the yellow fever vaccine.

The CDR3 bases are TGCGCCAGCAGCTTACAGGGGTACGAGCAGTACTTC. Encoded protein: CASSLQGYEQYF. The chain combines TRBV5-1 with TRBJ2-7, with 7 bases that match TRBD1. Germline V CDR1 and CDR2: SGHRS, YFSETQ. This CDR3 region has 12 residues. V trimming: 2 bases; J trimming: 4 bases; junction bases outside the gene matches: 0.

The chain couples TRBV28 to TRBJ2-7; weak D call: TRBD2 (6 bases). Germline V gene lookup returns CDR1 MDHEN and CDR2 SYDVKM. The CDR3 covers 15 residues. V was cut by 1 base and J by 4 bases, with 14 bases left in between. Written as DNA, the CDR3 is TGTGCCAGCAGTTTATCAGGGAGGATTCTATACGAGCAGTACTTC. It specifies CASSLSGRILYEQYF.

The V and J genes are TRBV18 and TRBJ2-3; D may be TRBD2 (6 bases). Germline CDR1 KGHSH, CDR2 LQKENI. The CDR3 extends over 14 amino acids. The V gene lost 2 bases and the J gene lost 6 bases, with 12 bases spanning the gap. CDR3 in DNA: TGTGCCAGCTCACCAACACGGGGGTATGATACGCAGTATTTT. Translation: CASSPTRGYDTQYF.

The J gene is TRBJ2-5, the V gene TRBV11-1, with a tentative D call TRBD1 (6 bases). With 5 bases removed from V and 4 bases from J, the gap between germline ends came to 14 bases. CDR1 SGHAT and CDR2 FQDESV come from the germline V gene (reference sequence). CDR3 length: 14 amino acids. The CDR3 reads CASSPPPGVETQYF. The CDR3 nucleotides read TGTGCCAGCAGCCCCCCCCCAGGGGTAGAGACCCAGTACTTC.

V and J are TRBV20-1 and TRBJ2-7; the D gene is possibly TRBD1 (6 bases). The V and J ends lost 6 bases and 0 bases respectively, with 12 bases between them. Per the germline V gene, CDR1 is DFQATT and CDR2 is SNEGSKA (reference sequence). This CDR3 spans 13 amino acids. The chain's CDR3 is CSAHRTVSYEQYF. The CDR3 region has the DNA TGCAGTGCCCATCGGACAGTCTCCTACGAGCAGTACTTC.

This chain uses TRBV10-1 with TRBJ2-2; 8 positions match TRBD1. The CDR3 loop spans 13 amino acids. V was pared by 6 bases and J by 7 bases, with 4 bases of the junction left unmatched. Germline V gives CDR1 WNHNN, CDR2 SYGVQD (reference sequence). The CDR3 is CASRGQVHGELFF. The CDR3 region has the DNA TGCGCCAGCAGGGGACAGGTCCACGGGGAGCTGTTTTTT.

The count of this clonotype is one. V and J are TRBV12-3 or TRBV12-4 and TRBJ2-1; D is undetermined. This CDR3 is 13 amino acids long. V lost 6 bases and J lost 4, with 10 bases in between. CDR3 residues: CASRVGSYNEQFF. The CDR3 DNA is TGTGCCAGCAGAGTCGGATCTTACAATGAGCAGTTCTTC.

The V and J genes are TRBV29-1 and TRBJ1-1; no clear D. V was trimmed by 6 bases and J by 4 bases, leaving 12 bases between them. This CDR3 comprises 12 residues. From germline, CDR1 is SQVTM and CDR2 ANQGSEA. CDR3 in DNA: TGCAGCGTAGGGCATGGAGGCACTGAAGCTTTCTTT. Translated: CSVGHGGTEAFF.

V gene TRBV5-4 combines with J gene TRBJ2-3; weak D call: TRBD1 (6 bases). The CDR3 sequence is 16 residues long. Trimming took off 0 bases at V and 3 bases at J, with 14 bases between the two ends. Germline V gene lookup returns CDR1 SGHNT and CDR2 YYREEE (reference sequence). The chain's CDR3 is CASSLGGQGRTDTQYF. In DNA form, the CDR3 reads TGTGCCAGCAGCTTGGGCGGCCAGGGGAGAACAGATACGCAGTATTTT.

The chain couples TRBV18 to TRBJ1-1, with 8 bases fitting TRBD1. Germline lookup yields CDR1 KGHSH and CDR2 LQKENI. CDR3 length: 15 residues. V lost 2 bases and J lost 11; bases outside the gene matches: 13. The CDR3 here is CASSPGGQGADWAFF. The CDR3 coding sequence is TGTGCCAGCTCACCAGGTGGACAGGGAGCTGATTGGGCTTTCTTT.

This clonotype occurred a few times. The chain uses TRBV29-1 and TRBJ2-3; no clear D gene. Trimming pared 3 bases from V and 2 bases from J, leaving 9 bases between. CDR3 length: 13 residues. Looked up from germline, CDR1 is SQVTM and CDR2 is ANQGSEA. The CDR3 DNA is TGCAGCGTTGACTTTCGGCTCACAGATACGCAGTATTTT. Translated: CSVDFRLTDTQYF.

The genes are TRBV11-2 and TRBJ1-2; 8 bases fit TRBD1. The CDR3 covers 16 residues. Germline V CDR1 and CDR2: SGHAT, FQNNGV. Trimming at V came to 6 bases and at J to 0 bases, leaving 9 bases not matched to a gene. The CDR3 spells CASRPGQEDANYGYTF. The CDR3 DNA sequence: TGTGCCAGCAGACCGGGACAGGAGGATGCTAACTATGGCTACACCTTC.

V usage is TRBV4-3 and J usage is TRBJ1-3; D ambiguous. V lost 0 bases and J lost 0, with 9 bases in between. Germline assignment: CDR1 LGHNA and CDR2 YSLEER. This CDR3 comprises 16 residues. CDR3 sequence reads: CASSQDLLYSGNTIYF. The DNA for the CDR3 is TGCGCCAGCAGCCAAGACCTTCTCTACTCTGGAAACACCATATATTTT.

The sample holds one count of this clonotype. The genes are TRBV28 and TRBJ2-3; D is uncertain. CDR3 length: 15 amino acids. Deletions cut 5 bases from V and 0 bases from J, with 12 bases between. In germline, CDR1 is MDHEN, CDR2 SYDVKM. CDR3 region: CASSPLSSSTDTQYF. As DNA, the CDR3 is TGTGCCAGCAGTCCGCTATCTTCTAGCACAGATACGCAGTATTTT. Together with reference TRBV28 and TRBJ2-3, the CDR3 gives the full variable domain: DVKVTQSSRYLVKRTGEKVFLECVQDMDHENMFWYRQDPGLGLRLIYFSYDVKMKEKGDIPEGYSVSREKKERFSLILESASTNQTSMYLCASSPLSSSTDTQYFGPGTRLTVL.

This CDR3 reads CASSLGQGTTEAFF. The CDR3 nucleotides read TGTGCCAGCAGCTTGGGACAGGGGACCACTGAAGCTTTCTTT. The chain links TRBV5-5 to TRBJ1-1; 8 bases align to TRBD1. The CDR3 consists of 14 residues. Germline lookup yields CDR1 SGHKS and CDR2 YYEKEE (reference sequence). J gave up 4 bases and V 0 bases, and 2 bases lay outside the gene matches.